A single sample is the source of the 22 T cell receptor beta chains below, sequenced in a study of cytomegalovirus exposure and HLA in healthy donors. PCR primers comprised 60 Vbeta and 13 Jbeta primers. Some clones are missing from TCRdb's copy, which holds only in-frame ones; the method was immunoSEQ multiplex PCR. This table has over 150,000 clones, roughly two thirds appearing once. Sequencing was done on a sample of PBMCs. Receptors were obtained from a woman in her late teens or twenties in good health and CMV-seropositive.

The chain couples TRBV6-6 to TRBJ1-1; D is undetermined. CDR1 and CDR2 (germline): MNHNY, SVGAGI (reference sequence). Trimming removed 4 bases at V and 7 bases at J, with 13 bases between. The CDR3 totals 13 residues. CDR3 DNA: TGTGCCAGCAGTTTTTCAGGATATGATGAAGCTTTCTTT. The encoded protein is CASSFSGYDEAFF.

This clone occurred once. This chain links TRBV13 with TRBJ1-4; the match to TRBD1 covers 12 bases. The CDR3 sequence is 17 residues long. Germline values: CDR1 PRHDT, CDR2 FYEKMQ (reference sequence). With 5 bases clipped from V and 8 bases from J, the junction kept 12 bases outside the gene matches. CDR3 amino acids: CASSKAGTGGFREKLFF. The CDR3 DNA is TGTGCCAGCAGCAAGGCCGGGACAGGGGGCTTCAGGGAAAAACTGTTTTTT.

The chain links TRBV13 to TRBJ2-7, with 7 bases fitting TRBD2. After removal of 3 bases from V and 2 bases from J, the junction contained 4 bases not matched to a gene. In germline, CDR1 is PRHDT, CDR2 FYEKMQ (reference sequence). The CDR3 totals 14 residues. CDR3 sequence: CASSFSGVTYEQYF. The CDR3 DNA is TGTGCCAGCAGCTTCAGCGGGGTTACCTACGAGCAGTACTTC.

This CDR3 is CASSVAEVAGGQEGIQYF. CDR3 bases: TGTGCCAGCAGCGTAGCTGAGGTAGCGGGAGGGCAAGAGGGGATCCAGTACTTC. The chain uses TRBV9 and TRBJ2-5; TRBD2 matches at 11 bases. Per the germline V gene, CDR1 is SGDLS and CDR2 is YYNGEE. The CDR3 length is 18 residues. V dropped 0 bases and J dropped 10; count of bases not matched to a gene: 17.

The CDR3 DNA reads as TGTGCCAGCAGTCCCACCCCAGGGGGCAGCACAGATACGCAGTATTTT. Translation gives CASSPTPGGSTDTQYF. The chain is built from TRBV27 and TRBJ2-3, with 8 bases fitting TRBD1. CDR1 is MNHEY and CDR2 is SMNVEV in the germline V gene (reference sequence). V lost 5 bases and J lost 0; bases outside the gene matches: 7. This CDR3 is built from 16 residues.

The chain links TRBV4-2 to TRBJ2-2; 8 bases fit TRBD2. The V segment lost 4 bases and the J segment 4 bases; nucleotides outside the gene matches: 8. CDR1 is LGHNA, CDR2 YNFKEQ, per germline. The CDR3 is 16 amino acids. The CDR3 DNA reads TGTGCCAGCAGCCTTCCCGGACTAGCTGGCACCGGGGAGCTGTTTTTT. It yields the protein CASSLPGLAGTGELFF.

J is TRBJ2-7 and V is TRBV28; TRBD1 aligns across 7 bases. The V gene end was trimmed by 4 bases and the J gene end by 2 bases; junction bases not matched to a gene: 5. The CDR3 has 14 amino acids. Germline CDR1 MDHEN, CDR2 SYDVKM. The CDR3 DNA is TGTGCCAGCAGTTGGGACAGCCGGACCTACGAGCAGTACTTC. This gives the protein CASSWDSRTYEQYF.

This clone was seen more than once but under ten times. The chain employs TRBV27 and TRBJ2-2; 7 bases map to TRBD2. Germline V gene lookup returns CDR1 MNHEY and CDR2 SMNVEV (reference sequence). The CDR3 totals 16 residues. Unmatched junction bases numbered 9, after V lost 8 bases and J lost 0 bases. The CDR3 nucleotides are TGTGCCAGCTCCATTAGCGGGCCGGCGAACACCGGGGAGCTGTTTTTT. It encodes CASSISGPANTGELFF.

This clone was found once. V usage is TRBV18 and J usage is TRBJ2-1; 10 bases map to TRBD2. Germline assignment: CDR1 KGHSH and CDR2 LQKENI. V lost 5 bases and J lost 4; bases outside the gene matches: 8. This CDR3 contains 16 residues. The CDR3 DNA reads TGTGCCAGCTCAGCCCTAGCGGGGGCCCAATACAATGAGCAGTTCTTC. Translation: CASSALAGAQYNEQFF.

V is TRBV9 and J is TRBJ1-1, with 7 positions matching TRBD1. CDR1 is SGDLS, CDR2 YYNGEE, per germline. The CDR3 is made up of 15 amino acids. V lost 4 bases to trimming and J lost 4 bases; unmatched junction nucleotides: 10. In DNA form, the CDR3 reads TGTGCCAGCAGCAACGCGGGACAGCCGAGCACTGAAGCTTTCTTT. Translation gives CASSNAGQPSTEAFF.

CDR3 protein: CAISVRAAGGWIPDMNTEAFF. The CDR3 DNA reads as TGTGCCATCAGTGTACGCGCGGCAGGGGGATGGATACCTGACATGAACACTGAAGCTTTCTTT. The chain recombines TRBV10-3 with TRBJ1-1, with 7 bases that match TRBD1. Germline V gene sequence: CDR1 ENHRY, CDR2 SYGVKD. The V gene end was trimmed by 4 bases and the J gene end by 0 bases; junction bases not matched to a gene: 23. The CDR3 is made up of 21 amino acids.

J is TRBJ2-5 and V is TRBV4-1; tentative D call: TRBD1 (5 bases). Germline V gives CDR1 MGHRA, CDR2 YSYEKL. The CDR3 has 16 residues. Trimming stripped 0 bases from V and 1 base from J, with 12 bases between. CDR3 region: CASSQDFRGTQETQYF. CDR3 nucleotides: TGCGCCAGCAGCCAAGATTTTAGGGGCACCCAAGAGACCCAGTACTTC.

This chain uses TRBV30 with TRBJ2-5, with 8 positions matching TRBD1. Gene TRBJ2-7 matches the end of the DNA better, so the J call may be wrong. This CDR3 is 11 amino acids long. Germline V lookup: CDR1 GTSNPN, CDR2 SVGIG (reference sequence). For the CDR3, the DNA is TGTGCCTCGGACAGGGACTACGAGCAGTACTTC. Translated, it gives CASDRDYEQYF.

This sequence joins TRBV6-1 and TRBJ2-1, with 8 nucleotides matching TRBD1. The germline CDR1 and CDR2 sequences are MNHNS and SASEGT. This CDR3 has 15 residues. Germline trimming cut 2 bases from V and 7 bases from J; bases unmatched to any gene: 7. The CDR3 sequence is CASSEIRGRENEQFF. The DNA for the CDR3 is TGTGCCAGCAGTGAAATCAGGGGGCGCGAGAATGAGCAGTTCTTC.

The rearrangement uses TRBV2 and TRBJ2-1, with D maybe TRBD2 (5 bases). V lost 5 bases and J 5 bases, leaving 19 bases between the germline ends. There are 16 residues in the CDR3. CDR1 and CDR2 (germline): SNHLY, FYNNEI. As DNA, the CDR3 is TGTGCCAGCAGTCTGATTGCGGAGGTCCGAGACAATGAGCAGTTCTTC. It yields the protein CASSLIAEVRDNEQFF.

The rearrangement links TRBV6-1 to TRBJ2-5; the D gene is possibly TRBD2 (5 bases). Between the trimmed V and J ends, which lost 3 bases and 5 bases, there was a span of 13 bases. Germline V lookup: CDR1 MNHNS, CDR2 SASEGT. This CDR3 region has 14 residues. CDR3 loop: CASSEDLRRETQYF. As DNA, the CDR3 is TGTGCCAGCAGTGAGGACCTCCGGAGGGAGACCCAGTACTTC.

This clone was seen more than once but under ten times. The chain recombines TRBV6-5 with TRBJ2-5, with D possibly being TRBD1 (5 bases). The J call may be in error: the DNA end matches TRBJ2-7 better. This CDR3 is 15 amino acids long. Germline values: CDR1 MNHEY, CDR2 SVGAGI. CDR3 sequence (DNA): TGTGCCAGCAAGAGGCAGAGAACAGGAATCTACGAGCAGTACTTC. Its translation: CASKRQRTGIYEQYF.

J is TRBJ1-1 and V is TRBV27; TRBD1 might be the D (6 bases). The CDR3 contains 14 residues. Deletions cut 5 bases from V and 3 bases from J, with 13 bases between. Germline V gives CDR1 MNHEY, CDR2 SMNVEV (reference sequence). Written as DNA, the CDR3 is TGTGCCAGCAGTCTCCGGTACAGGGACACTGAAGCTTTCTTT. Protein product: CASSLRYRDTEAFF.

V usage is TRBV19 and J usage is TRBJ1-2, with TRBD1 matching 10 bases. Germline CDR1 is LNHDA and CDR2 is SQIVND (reference sequence). The J segment lost 4 bases and the V segment lost 5 bases, leaving 13 bases of the junction unmatched. This CDR3 spans 17 amino acids. The CDR3 reads CASSARTGGRFSYGYTF. CDR3 nucleotides: TGTGCCAGTAGTGCCAGGACAGGGGGACGTTTCAGCTATGGCTACACCTTC.

The chain carries TRBV27 and TRBJ1-1, with D unclear. The CDR3 has 14 residues. Germline values: CDR1 MNHEY, CDR2 SMNVEV (reference sequence). V lost 7 bases and J 1 base, leaving 13 bases between the germline ends. CDR3 bases: TGTGCCAGCAAAGGTATCTGGAGGAACACTGAAGCTTTCTTT. Translated: CASKGIWRNTEAFF.

This clone has a handful of counts. The rearrangement uses TRBV7-3 and TRBJ1-1; D gene unclear. Trimming took off 0 bases at V and 1 base at J, with 9 bases between the two ends. CDR3 size: 15 residues. Germline V gene data show CDR1 as SGHTA and CDR2 as FQGTGA. CDR3 in DNA: TGTGCCAGCAGCTTAACCCGGTCGGGGAACACTGAAGCTTTCTTT. Translation: CASSLTRSGNTEAFF.

This clone was detected once. This chain joins TRBV18 and TRBJ2-2, with TRBD2 matching 8 bases. Germline CDR1 reads KGHSH; CDR2 reads LQKENI. This CDR3 spans 14 amino acids. With V trimmed by 2 bases and J by 4 bases, 0 bases remained unmatched. The CDR3 region is CASSPSGSTGELFF. The CDR3 region has the DNA TGTGCCAGCTCACCAAGCGGGAGCACCGGGGAGCTGTTTTTT.